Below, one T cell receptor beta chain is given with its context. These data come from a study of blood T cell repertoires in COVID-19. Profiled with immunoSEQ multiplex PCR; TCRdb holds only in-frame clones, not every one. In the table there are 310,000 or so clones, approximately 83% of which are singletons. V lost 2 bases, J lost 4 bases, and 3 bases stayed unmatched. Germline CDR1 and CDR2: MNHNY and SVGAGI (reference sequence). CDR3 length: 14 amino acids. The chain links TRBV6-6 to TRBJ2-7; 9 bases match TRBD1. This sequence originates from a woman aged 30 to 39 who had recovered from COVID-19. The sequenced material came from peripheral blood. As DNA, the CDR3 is TGTGCCAGCAGTTACAGGACAGGGGATTACGAGCAGTACTTC. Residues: CASSYRTGDYEQYF.